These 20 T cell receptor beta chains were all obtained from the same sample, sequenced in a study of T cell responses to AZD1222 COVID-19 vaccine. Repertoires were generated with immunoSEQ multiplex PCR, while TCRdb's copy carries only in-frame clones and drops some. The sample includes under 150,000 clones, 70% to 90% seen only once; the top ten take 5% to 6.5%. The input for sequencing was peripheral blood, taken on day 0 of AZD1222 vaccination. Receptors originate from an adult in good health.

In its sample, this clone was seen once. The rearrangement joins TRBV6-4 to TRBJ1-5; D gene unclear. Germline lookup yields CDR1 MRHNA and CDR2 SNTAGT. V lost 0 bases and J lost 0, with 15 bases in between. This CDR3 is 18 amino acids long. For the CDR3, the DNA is TGTGCCAGCAGTGACTCGAGAATCGGGCGAGATAGCAATCAGCCCCAGCATTTT. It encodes CASSDSRIGRDSNQPQHF.

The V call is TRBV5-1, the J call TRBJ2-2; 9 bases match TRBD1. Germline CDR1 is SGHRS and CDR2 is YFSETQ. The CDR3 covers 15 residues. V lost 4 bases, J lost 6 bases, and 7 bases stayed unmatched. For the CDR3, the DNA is TGCGCCAGCAGCGCCACCGGGACAGGGTCCGGGGAGCTGTTTTTT. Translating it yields CASSATGTGSGELFF. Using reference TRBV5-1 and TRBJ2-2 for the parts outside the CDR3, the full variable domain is KAGVTQTPRYLIKTRGQQVTLSCSPISGHRSVSWYQQTPGQGLQFLFEYFSETQRNKGNFPGRFSGRQFSNSRSEMNVSTLELGDSALYLCASSATGTGSGELFFGEGSRLTVL.

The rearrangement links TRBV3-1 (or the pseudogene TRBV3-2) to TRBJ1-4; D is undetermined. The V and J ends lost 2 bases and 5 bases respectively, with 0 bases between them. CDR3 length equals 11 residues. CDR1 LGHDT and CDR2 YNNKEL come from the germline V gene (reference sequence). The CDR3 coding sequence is TGTGCCAGCAGCCAAAATGAAAAACTGTTTTTT. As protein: CASSQNEKLFF.

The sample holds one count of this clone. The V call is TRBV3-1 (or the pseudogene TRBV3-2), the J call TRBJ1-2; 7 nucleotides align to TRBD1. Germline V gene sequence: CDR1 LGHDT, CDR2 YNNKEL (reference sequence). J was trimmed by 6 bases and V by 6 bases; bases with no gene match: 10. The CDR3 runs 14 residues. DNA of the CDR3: TGTGCCAGCAGGAATACGGGACAGAAGGATGGCTACACCTTC. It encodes CASRNTGQKDGYTF.

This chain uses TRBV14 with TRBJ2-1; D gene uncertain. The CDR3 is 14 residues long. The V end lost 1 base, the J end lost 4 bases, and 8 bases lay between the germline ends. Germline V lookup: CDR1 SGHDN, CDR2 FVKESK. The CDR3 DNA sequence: TGTGCCAGCAGCCAAGTTTCTGCTTACAATGAGCAGTTCTTC. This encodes CASSQVSAYNEQFF.

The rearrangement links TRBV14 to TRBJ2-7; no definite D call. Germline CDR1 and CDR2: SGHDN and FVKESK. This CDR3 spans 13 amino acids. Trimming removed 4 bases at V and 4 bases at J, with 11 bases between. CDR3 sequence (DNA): TGTGCCAGCAGCCGTTTGGGCCGATACGAGCAGTACTTC. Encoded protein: CASSRLGRYEQYF.

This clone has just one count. CDR3 residues: CASSRQGAGDTQYF. CDR3 nucleotides: TGTGCCAGTAGCAGACAGGGAGCGGGAGATACGCAGTATTTT. The rearrangement joins TRBV19 to TRBJ2-3, with a tentative D call TRBD1 (7 bases). CDR3 size: 14 residues. The V and J ends lost 6 bases and 5 bases respectively, with 15 bases between them. Germline CDR1 and CDR2: LNHDA and SQIVND (reference sequence).

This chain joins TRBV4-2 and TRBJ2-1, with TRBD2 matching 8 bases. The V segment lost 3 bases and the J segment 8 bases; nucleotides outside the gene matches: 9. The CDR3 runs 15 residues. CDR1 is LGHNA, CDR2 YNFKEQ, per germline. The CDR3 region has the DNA TGTGCCAGCAGCCATGGGGGCGCGGGAGGACATGAGCAGTTCTTC. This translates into CASSHGGAGGHEQFF.

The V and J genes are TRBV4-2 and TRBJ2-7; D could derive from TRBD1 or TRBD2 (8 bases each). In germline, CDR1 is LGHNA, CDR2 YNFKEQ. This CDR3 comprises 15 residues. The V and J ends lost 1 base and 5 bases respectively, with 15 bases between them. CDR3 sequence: CASSQVAGQAHEQYF. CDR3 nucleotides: TGTGCCAGCAGCCAAGTAGCGGGACAGGCCCACGAGCAGTACTTC.

The CDR3 coding sequence is TGTGCCTGGAGGGGGGACAGTTCATATGGAAACACCATATATTTT. Translation: CAWRGDSSYGNTIYF. This chain connects TRBV30 to TRBJ1-3; 7 bases map to TRBD1. Germline CDR1 and CDR2: GTSNPN and SVGIG (reference sequence). V lost 3 bases and J lost 3; bases outside the gene matches: 8. CDR3 length: 15 residues.

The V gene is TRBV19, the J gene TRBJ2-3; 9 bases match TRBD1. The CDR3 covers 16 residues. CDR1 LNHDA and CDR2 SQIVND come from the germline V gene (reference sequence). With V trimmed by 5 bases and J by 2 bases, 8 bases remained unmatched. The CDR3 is CASSVQGATITDTQYF. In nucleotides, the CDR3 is TGTGCCAGTAGTGTACAGGGGGCCACGATCACAGATACGCAGTATTTT.

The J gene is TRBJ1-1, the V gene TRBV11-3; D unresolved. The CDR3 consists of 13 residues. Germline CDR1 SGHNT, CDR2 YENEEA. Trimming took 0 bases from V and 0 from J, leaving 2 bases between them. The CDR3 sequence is CASSLEVNTEAFF. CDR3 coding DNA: TGTGCCAGCAGCTTAGAGGTGAACACTGAAGCTTTCTTT. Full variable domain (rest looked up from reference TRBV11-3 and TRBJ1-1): EAGVVQSPRYKIIEKKQPVAFWCNPISGHNTLYWYLQNLGQGPELLIRYENEEAVDDSQLPKDRFSAERLKGVDSTLKIQPAELGDSAVYLCASSLEVNTEAFFGQGTRLTVV.

Here the CDR3 DNA reads TGTGCCAGCAGCTTAAGCGTAAAGAGGGGCCCGAACACCGGGGAGCTGTTTTTT. As protein: CASSLSVKRGPNTGELFF. The chain combines TRBV7-3 with TRBJ2-2; perhaps D is TRBD1 or TRBD2 (5 bases each). The ends were cut back, 1 base at V and 0 bases at J, with 15 bases in the middle. Germline CDR1 and CDR2: SGHTA and FQGTGA. The CDR3 has 18 residues.

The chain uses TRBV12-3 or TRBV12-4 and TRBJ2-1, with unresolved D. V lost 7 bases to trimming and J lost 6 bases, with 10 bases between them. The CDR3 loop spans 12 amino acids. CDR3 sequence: CASTQEFNEQFF. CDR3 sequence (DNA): TGTGCCAGCACCCAGGAGTTCAATGAGCAGTTCTTC.

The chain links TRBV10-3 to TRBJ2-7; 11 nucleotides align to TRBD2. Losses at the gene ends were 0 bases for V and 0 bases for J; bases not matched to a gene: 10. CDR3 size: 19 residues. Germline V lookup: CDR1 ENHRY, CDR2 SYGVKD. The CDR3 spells CAISESSRPTSGSSYEQYF. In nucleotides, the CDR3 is TGTGCCATCAGTGAGTCCTCCCGCCCCACTAGCGGGAGCTCCTACGAGCAGTACTTC.

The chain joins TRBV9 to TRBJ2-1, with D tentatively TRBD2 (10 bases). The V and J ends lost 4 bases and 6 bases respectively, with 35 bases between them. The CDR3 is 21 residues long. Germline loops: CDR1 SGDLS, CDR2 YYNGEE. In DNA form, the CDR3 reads TGTGCCAGCAGCTATGGGACAGGGAAGGAAAATAGACTAGCGGGCATCAATGAGCAGTTCTTC. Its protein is CASSYGTGKENRLAGINEQFF.

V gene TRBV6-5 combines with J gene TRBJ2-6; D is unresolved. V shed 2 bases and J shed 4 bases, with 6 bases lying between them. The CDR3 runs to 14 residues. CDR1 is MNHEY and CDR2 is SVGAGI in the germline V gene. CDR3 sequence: CASSYAGGANVLTF. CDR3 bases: TGTGCCAGCAGTTACGCCGGAGGGGCCAACGTCCTGACTTTC.

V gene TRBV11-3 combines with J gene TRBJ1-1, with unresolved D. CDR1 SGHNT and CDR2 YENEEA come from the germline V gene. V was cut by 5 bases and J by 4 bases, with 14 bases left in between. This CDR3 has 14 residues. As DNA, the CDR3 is TGTGCCAGCAGCCAGGCCCCCTTGGGCACTGAAGCTTTCTTT. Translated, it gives CASSQAPLGTEAFF. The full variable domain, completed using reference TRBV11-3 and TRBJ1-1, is EAGVVQSPRYKIIEKKQPVAFWCNPISGHNTLYWYLQNLGQGPELLIRYENEEAVDDSQLPKDRFSAERLKGVDSTLKIQPAELGDSAVYLCASSQAPLGTEAFFGQGTRLTVV.

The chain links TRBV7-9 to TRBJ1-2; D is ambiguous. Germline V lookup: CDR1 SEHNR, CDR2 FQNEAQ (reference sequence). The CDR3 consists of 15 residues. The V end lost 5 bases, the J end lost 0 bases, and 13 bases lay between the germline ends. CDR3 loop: CASSLLAGANYGYTF. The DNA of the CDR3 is TGTGCCAGCAGCCTCTTGGCAGGAGCTAACTATGGCTACACCTTC.

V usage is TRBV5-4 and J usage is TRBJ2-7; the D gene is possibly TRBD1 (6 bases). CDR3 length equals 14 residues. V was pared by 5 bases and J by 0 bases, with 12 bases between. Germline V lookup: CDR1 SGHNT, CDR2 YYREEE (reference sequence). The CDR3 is CASRNTGNSYEQYF. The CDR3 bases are TGTGCCAGCAGGAATACAGGGAACTCCTACGAGCAGTACTTC. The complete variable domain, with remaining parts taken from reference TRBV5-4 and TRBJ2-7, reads ETGVTQSPTHLIKTRGQQVTLRCSSQSGHNTVSWYQQALGQGPQFIFQYYREEENGRGNFPPRFSGLQFPNYSSELNVNALELDDSALYLCASRNTGNSYEQYFGPGTRLTVT.